This is a list of T cell receptor beta chains from one sample in a study of post-analysis software for immune sequencing data. Via MiXCR, TCRdb re-called the PCR reads, giving one row per CDR3 protein. The table includes approximately 250,000 distinct CDR3 sequences, 36% detected once. Sequencing input: blood. The receptor source for this set is a girl aged 10 to 17 with multiple sclerosis. CDR3s leave out the opening cysteine and the closing phenylalanine or tryptophan. Size is stated for part of the rows, as once, few or many counts, or as a class when the clone is expanded.

j_call clone_size v_call cdr3_aa
TRBJ2-7 few TRBV12-3/TRBV12-4 ATRHTYEQY
TRBJ1-1 - TRBV3-1 ASSQAAGGNTEAF
TRBJ2-5 - TRBV4-2 ASSRTIQETQY
TRBJ1-4 few TRBV20-1 SAHAGGEKLF
- once TRBV15 ATSRSGQNNQPQY
TRBJ1-2 many TRBV5-1 ASSEGHLLLYGYT
TRBJ1-2 - TRBV5-5 ASSKDSPPYGYT
TRBJ1-1 - TRBV6-5 ASSYSRPGGATTEAF
TRBJ1-2 - TRBV27 ASSLSVGGNYGYT
- - TRBV15 ATSTARGLADYEQY
TRBJ2-1 many TRBV24-1 ATSDRTGRGGRNNNEQF
TRBJ2-3 - TRBV7-9 VSSLATGTQY
TRBJ1-5 many TRBV24-1 ATSATGYSNQPQH
TRBJ1-5 few TRBV5-1 ASSPDQGNQPQH
TRBJ2-3 many TRBV5-1 ASSLDGSTTDTQY
TRBJ1-4 many TRBV10-3 AISASGIEKLF
TRBJ2-1 - TRBV25-1 ASSESSPGRAGDEQF
TRBJ2-1 many TRBV9 ASGAGTSGTDEQF
TRBJ1-1 - TRBV2 ASRLAKGNTEAF
TRBJ1-1 many TRBV4-1 ASSQVNRNRGTEAF
TRBJ2-5 - TRBV4-1 ASSQGRGQGKEQY
TRBJ2-7 - TRBV6-1 ASTEGPGAYEQY
TRBJ2-1 many TRBV24-1 ATSDRTSNNEQF
TRBJ2-4 - TRBV6-5 ASSWAGEQNIQY
TRBJ1-4 many TRBV5-1 ASSLEGQAGPNEKLF
TRBJ2-1 few TRBV7-3 ASSLYRENEQF
TRBJ1-2 few TRBV12-3/TRBV12-4 ASSLPSFYGYT
TRBJ2-7 many TRBV7-9 ASSQDSSYEQY
TRBJ1-5 - TRBV12-3/TRBV12-4 ASSFRRTNQPQH
TRBJ2-2 - TRBV9 ASNPAGGPTGELF
TRBJ2-2 - TRBV6-2/TRBV6-3 ASSCHPGELF
TRBJ2-5 many TRBV7-2 ASSLAGDGRETQY
TRBJ2-1 - TRBV27 ASSLERQGAYNEQF
TRBJ2-2 few TRBV20-1 SARDPLGTGELF
TRBJ2-7 - TRBV7-9 ASSLDSGSRGEQY
TRBJ1-6 - TRBV10-3 AISESSRGSSYNSPLH
TRBJ2-7 once TRBV7-2 ASSYGVDQY
TRBJ1-5 once TRBV28 ASSQHRSEQPQH
TRBJ2-1 many TRBV20-1 SASPQKRATDNEQF
TRBJ1-2 many TRBV11-1 ASSPPDAHYGYT
TRBJ1-1 few TRBV6-5 ASTGGGPEAF
- - TRBV7-9 ASSGGLLAKETQY
TRBJ2-1 - TRBV4-2 ASSQDTSEGAYNEQF
TRBJ2-3 - TRBV4-2 ASSPETDTQY
TRBJ1-4 - TRBV18 ASSRGRDEKRF
TRBJ1-1 few TRBV11-2 ASSLGVRGAF
TRBJ2-7 - TRBV7-9 ASSPDRAEAQY
TRBJ2-2 - TRBV6-1 ASSRQSNTGELF
TRBJ2-2 - TRBV3-1 ASSQDPRVLGTGELF